A single T cell receptor beta chain is shown here with its context. This entry belongs to a study of multiple sclerosis patients with progressive multifocal leukoencephalopathy. This CDR3 is built from 15 residues. Per the germline V gene, CDR1 is SGHRS and CDR2 is YFSETQ. The sample's time point: before natalizumab initiation. Sequencing used immunoSEQ multiplex PCR; TCRdb keeps in-frame clones, though not all of them. The data contain under 40,000 clones, 80% to 95% of them seen just once; the ten biggest clones take up about 1.9%. The chain couples TRBV5-1 to TRBJ2-5; D call uncertain. The end of the DNA aligns better with TRBJ2-7, so the J call may be wrong. The specimen was PBMCs. This receptor was obtained from a man aged 30 to 39 with multiple sclerosis. CDR3: CASSLERSTVYEQYF. Written as DNA, the CDR3 is TGCGCCAGCAGCTTGGAGCGTTCCACGGTCTACGAGCAGTACTTC.